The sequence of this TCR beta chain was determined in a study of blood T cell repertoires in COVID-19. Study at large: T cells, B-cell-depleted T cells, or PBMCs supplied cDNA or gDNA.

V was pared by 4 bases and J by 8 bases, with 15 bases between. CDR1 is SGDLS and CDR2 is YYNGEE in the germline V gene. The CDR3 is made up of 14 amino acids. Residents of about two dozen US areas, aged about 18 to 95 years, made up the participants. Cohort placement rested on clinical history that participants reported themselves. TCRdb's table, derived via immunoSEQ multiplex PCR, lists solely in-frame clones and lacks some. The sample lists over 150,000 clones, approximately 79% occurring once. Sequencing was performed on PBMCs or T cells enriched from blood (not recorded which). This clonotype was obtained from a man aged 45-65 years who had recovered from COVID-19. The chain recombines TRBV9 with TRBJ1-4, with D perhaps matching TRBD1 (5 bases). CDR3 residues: CASSTGGVSEKLFF. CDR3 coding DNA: TGTGCCAGCAGCACCGGAGGGGTAAGCGAAAAACTGTTTTTT.